These 14 T cell receptor beta chains were sequenced from one sample in a study of T cells in Graves' hyperthyroidism and ophthalmopathy. Amplified regions were TCR beta CDR3 sequences from RNA transcripts. First-round RT-PCR targeting the TCR CDR3 was performed with the HTBI primer set. MiXCR was run by TCRdb on the multiplex PCR reads, yielding one entry per CDR3 protein. This sample has 600,000 to 700,000 distinct CDR3 sequences, with about 45% found just once. Sequenced input: peripheral blood or thyroid tissue (not recorded which). Receptors were obtained from an adult man with Graves' disease, either hyperthyroidism or ophthalmopathy (not recorded which).

This clonotype showed up just once. The rearrangement joins TRBV29-1 to TRBJ1-1; D remains unclear. The CDR3 sequence is 10 residues long. Germline loops: CDR1 SQVTM, CDR2 ANQGSEA. Trimming stripped 8 bases from V and 10 bases from J, with 14 bases between. The CDR3 reads CSSLTGGAFF. CDR3 nucleotide sequence: TGCAGCAGTTTGACGGGAGGAGCTTTCTTT.

The chain recombines TRBV7-2 with TRBJ1-6; a possible D gene is TRBD1 (5 bases). CDR3 length: 12 residues. Per germline, CDR1 SGHTA and CDR2 FQGNSA. Trimming took off 9 bases at V and 14 bases at J, with 17 bases between the two ends. The DNA for the CDR3 is TGTGCCAGTAGTATAAGCGGGGCCACCCTCCACTTT. The encoded protein is CASSISGATLHF.

Comment on this clonotype: With a much larger clone just one base away, this may be a read error. The chain recombines TRBV9 with TRBJ1-4; 7 bases line up with TRBD1. Per germline, CDR1 SGDLS and CDR2 YYNGEE. The CDR3 length is 12 residues. V shed 2 bases and J 10 bases; nucleotides not matched to a gene: 2. The CDR3 sequence is CASSVQGGKLFF. DNA for the CDR3: TGTGCCAGCAGCGTCCAGGGGGGAAAACTGTTTTTT.

At least ten counts were recorded for this clonotype. The chain employs TRBV7-9 and TRBJ1-1, with 7 bases aligning to TRBD1. The CDR3 has 17 residues. The germline V gene has CDR1 SEHNR and CDR2 FQNEAQ (reference sequence). J gave up 1 base and V 0 bases, and 8 bases lay outside the gene matches. The CDR3 is CASSLARTGQKNTEAFF. The CDR3 region has the DNA TGTGCCAGCAGCTTAGCACGGACAGGACAAAAGAACACTGAAGCTTTCTTT.

This clonotype occurred once. V is TRBV24-1 and J is TRBJ1-4; 7 nucleotides align to TRBD1. The CDR3 is 14 amino acids. V lost 5 bases, J lost 5 bases, and 4 bases stayed unmatched. Per germline, CDR1 KGHDR and CDR2 SFDVKD. CDR3 residues: CATSALTGNEKLFF. As DNA, the CDR3 is TGTGCCACCAGTGCCCTGACAGGGAATGAAAAACTGTTTTTT.

This sequence joins TRBV10-2 and TRBJ2-6, with D possibly matching TRBD1 (6 bases). Germline loops: CDR1 WSHSY, CDR2 SAAADI. The CDR3 is 15 amino acids. The V and J ends lost 6 bases and 4 bases respectively, with 13 bases between them. The CDR3 sequence: CASRARGQGANVLTF. CDR3 bases: TGCGCCAGCAGGGCTCGTGGACAGGGGGCCAACGTCCTGACTTTC.

This clonotype was recorded a few times. J is TRBJ2-5 and V is TRBV4-2; 7 nucleotides line up with TRBD2. The V and J ends lost 4 bases and 5 bases, in that order; junction bases with no gene match: 4. The CDR3 has 13 amino acids. CDR1 is LGHNA, CDR2 YNFKEQ, per germline. The CDR3 protein is CASSRAGGETQYF. The CDR3 DNA is TGTGCCAGCAGCCGGGCCGGGGGGGAGACCCAGTACTTC.

The genes are TRBV2 and TRBJ1-5; 8 nucleotides align to TRBD1. The CDR3 contains 14 residues. J gave up 5 bases and V 5 bases, and 5 bases lay outside the gene matches. Per germline, CDR1 SNHLY and CDR2 FYNNEI. The CDR3 DNA sequence: TGTGCCAGCAGTCTGCCGGGACAGGATCAGCCCCAGCATTTT. Translation gives CASSLPGQDQPQHF.

Ten or more counts support this clonotype. The chain uses TRBV10-3 and TRBJ1-6, with TRBD1 as a possible D gene (6 bases). The CDR3 sequence is 15 residues long. Germline V gene lookup returns CDR1 ENHRY and CDR2 SYGVKD. V lost 2 bases and J 5 bases, leaving 10 bases between the germline ends. This CDR3 is CAISERRTDNSPLHF. CDR3 DNA sequence: TGTGCCATCAGTGAGCGGCGGACAGATAATTCACCCCTCCACTTT.

This clonotype was seen a handful of times. The V gene is TRBV6-6, the J gene TRBJ2-7, with D possibly matching TRBD1 (7 bases). This CDR3 is 16 amino acids long. CDR1 is MNHNY and CDR2 is SVGAGI in the germline V gene (reference sequence). The V end lost 6 bases, the J end lost 3 bases, and 21 bases lay between the germline ends. The CDR3 nucleotides read TGTGCCAGCAGGGATCTCGGGCGGGACAGCCACTACGAGCAGTACTTC. Encoded protein: CASRDLGRDSHYEQYF.

This clonotype was seen many times. The chain couples TRBV2 to TRBJ1-2; TRBD1 matches 9 bases. Germline CDR1 is SNHLY and CDR2 is FYNNEI. The J segment lost 8 bases and the V segment lost 6 bases, leaving 4 bases of the junction unmatched. The CDR3 is 12 residues long. This chain's CDR3 is CASSRGTGGYTF. DNA of the CDR3: TGTGCCAGCAGCAGAGGGACAGGGGGCTACACCTTC.

Concerning this clonotype: A much larger clone differs from this one at a single base, so this may be a read error. This sequence joins TRBV11-2 and TRBJ1-2; D may be TRBD1 (5 bases). The CDR3 runs to 12 residues. The germline V gene has CDR1 SGHAT and CDR2 FQNNGV. The CDR3 bases are TGTGTCAGCAGCTGGGACCCTACGGGCTACACCTTC. This gives the protein CVSSWDPTGYTF.

This clonotype was seen only once. V gene TRBV14 combines with J gene TRBJ2-7, with D maybe TRBD2 (6 bases). This CDR3 is 15 amino acids long. Trimming removed 0 bases at V and 5 bases at J, with 14 bases between. Germline-derived CDR1 and CDR2 are SGHDN and FVKESK. In nucleotides, the CDR3 is TGTGCCAGCAGCCAAGAATTGGAGGGAGTCCACGAGCAGTACTTC. Translation gives CASSQELEGVHEQYF.

This clonotype was observed a few times. An end of the junction differs from the germline gene, which may be a read error. The chain recombines TRBV7-9 with TRBJ1-2, with TRBD1 matching over 12 bases. Germline V CDR1 and CDR2: SEHNR, FQNEAQ (reference sequence). The CDR3 spans 16 residues. This chain's CDR3 is CASSLAWGQGADGYTF. The CDR3 DNA follows: TGTGCCAGCAGTTTAGCGTGGGGACAGGGGGCGGATGGCTACACCTTC.